The next 5 T cell receptor beta chains were all read from a single sample in a study of cytomegalovirus exposure and HLA in healthy donors. PCR used 60 Vbeta primers and 13 Jbeta primers. Assay: immunoSEQ multiplex PCR; the TCRdb copy retains only in-frame clones and omits some. The table shows tens of thousands of clones, with roughly 61% occurring only once. Sequences were obtained from PBMCs. All receptors come from a woman aged 35 to 49 in good health and CMV-seropositive.

The rearrangement links TRBV2 to TRBJ1-5; D is perhaps TRBD1 (6 bases). The V end lost 5 bases, the J end lost 3 bases, and 11 bases lay between the germline ends. Germline V gene sequence: CDR1 SNHLY, CDR2 FYNNEI. The CDR3 has 14 amino acids. The CDR3 loop reads CASSRDIANQPQHF. CDR3 nucleotide sequence: TGTGCCAGCAGTCGGGACATTGCCAATCAGCCCCAGCATTTT.

In its sample, this clone was seen a few times. The chain is built from TRBV4-3 and TRBJ2-1; 10 bases align to TRBD1. V gave up 2 bases and J gave up 2 bases; unmatched junction bases: 3. This CDR3 region has 16 residues. Germline V gene lookup returns CDR1 LGHNA and CDR2 YSLEER. Written as DNA, the CDR3 is TGCGCCAGCAGCCAACTGACAGGGGGCGCCTACAATGAGCAGTTCTTC. Translating it yields CASSQLTGGAYNEQFF.

The J gene is TRBJ2-3, the V gene TRBV28, with 11 bases identical to TRBD2. The CDR3 is made up of 18 amino acids. Germline V lookup: CDR1 MDHEN, CDR2 SYDVKM. V lost 5 bases to trimming and J lost 3 bases; unmatched junction nucleotides: 13. CDR3 nucleotides: TGTGCCAGCAGTCCGGAAGGTAGCGGGAGGGTGAGAACAGATACGCAGTATTTT. This encodes CASSPEGSGRVRTDTQYF.

The rearrangement joins TRBV30 to TRBJ2-5; 7 bases agree with TRBD2. The CDR3 consists of 12 residues. J lost 7 bases, V lost 0 bases, and 2 bases had no gene match. Germline assignment: CDR1 GTSNPN and CDR2 SVGIG (reference sequence). Here the CDR3 reads CAWSVGGRTQYF. In DNA, the CDR3 is TGTGCCTGGAGTGTGGGCGGGAGGACCCAGTACTTC.

The gene calls are TRBV18 and TRBJ1-3; TRBD1 agrees at 9 bases. Trimming took 3 bases from V and 4 from J; bases not matched to a gene: 7. Per germline, CDR1 KGHSH and CDR2 LQKENI. The CDR3 covers 16 residues. The CDR3 spells CASSPGQGGSGNTIYF. The CDR3 nucleotides read TGTGCCAGCTCACCGGGACAGGGTGGCTCCGGAAACACCATATATTTT. Complete variable domain (other parts from reference TRBV18 and TRBJ1-3): NAGVMQNPRHLVRRRGQEARLRCSPMKGHSHVYWYRQLPEEGLKFMVYLQKENIIDESGMPKERFSAEFPKEGPSILRIQQVVRGDSAAYFCASSPGQGGSGNTIYFGEGSWLTVV.